The clone carrying this T cell receptor beta chain was found many times. Its antigen is unknown. The data stem from a study of T cells in Graves' hyperthyroidism and ophthalmopathy. Study-wide context: At initial diagnosis, before any treatment had begun, peripheral blood was obtained.

Study-wide results and caveats: Appearing also in blood were most of the thyroid clonotypes expanded above 0.001.

Using RNA transcripts as the source, TCR beta CDR3 regions were amplified. In the first-round RT-PCR of the TCR CDR3, the HTBI primer set was used. TCRdb redid the calling of the multiplex PCR reads with MiXCR, one entry per CDR3 protein. The table lists about 520,000 distinct CDR3 sequences, roughly 20% of them singletons, with less than 30% in the top ten. Uncontrolled infections, other autoimmune diseases, pregnancy or lactation led to exclusion of patients. Orbital computed tomography and thyroid ultrasound, together with serum TRAb and thyroxine and clinical symptoms, were used for diagnoses. The germline CDR1 and CDR2 sequences are SNHLY and FYNNEI. The V end lost 7 bases, the J end lost 6 bases, and 16 bases lay between the germline ends. The CDR3 length is 13 residues.

The sequencing sample was made of blood. The chain joins TRBV2 to TRBJ2-7; D is possibly TRBD2 (5 bases). The clonotype originates from a man aged 18 to 29 with Graves' hyperthyroidism. CDR3 amino acids: CASTPGDRGEQYF. CDR3 DNA sequence: TGTGCCAGCACTCCCGGGGATCGGGGCGAGCAGTACTTC. The complete variable domain, with remaining parts taken from reference TRBV2 and TRBJ2-7, reads EPEVTQTPSHQVTQMGQEVILRCVPISNHLYFYWYRQILGQKVEFLVSFYNNEISEKSEIFDDQFSVERPDGSNFTLKIRSTKLEDSAMYFCASTPGDRGEQYFGPGTRLTVT.